What follows are 26 T cell receptor beta chains derived from one specimen sequenced in a study of shared T cell receptors in the human thymus (dated by TCRdb to the early 2020s). The library was produced with the immunoSEQ multiplex PCR assay. TCRdb mirrors the immuneACCESS table, restricted to in-frame sequences. Some clones are absent from its copies; in checked studies, under half trace to an unresolved V gene, and the reason for the others is unknown. Within this sample are some 760,000 clones, with 80% to 90% of them counted one time only. Roughly 0.01% of the sample rests with the top ten. This same sample was also taken into another study, of human thymus T cells.

Specimen: thymocytes. These receptors were taken from a girl under three years old with a congenital heart defect. Donor details come from another sample of the same person, matched by shared clones.

The rearrangement links TRBV19 to TRBJ1-5; D remains ambiguous. This CDR3 comprises 15 residues. V was shortened by 3 bases and J by 5 bases, with 14 bases between the two germline ends. Germline loops: CDR1 LNHDA, CDR2 SQIVND (reference sequence). This CDR3 is CASSISVHADQPQHF. CDR3 nucleotides: TGTGCCAGTAGTATCAGCGTCCATGCGGATCAGCCCCAGCATTTT.

The chain carries TRBV5-6 and TRBJ2-7, with 7 positions matching TRBD1. The CDR3 spans 16 residues. The junction had 8 bases not matched to a gene; V was cut back by 2 bases and J by 0 bases. Germline loops: CDR1 SGHDT, CDR2 YYEEEE. CDR3 in amino acids: CASSFQPGQSSYEQYF. In DNA, the CDR3 is TGTGCCAGCAGCTTCCAACCGGGACAGAGCTCCTACGAGCAGTACTTC.

The rearrangement links TRBV29-1 to TRBJ1-1; TRBD1 might be the D (5 bases). CDR3 size: 9 residues. CDR1 SQVTM and CDR2 ANQGSEA come from the germline V gene. Deletions cut 8 bases from V and 5 bases from J, with 6 bases between. The CDR3 nucleotides read TGCAGCAGGGGAACTGAAGCTTTCTTT. Translated: CSRGTEAFF.

The genes are TRBV5-4 and TRBJ1-1, with unresolved D. Germline loops: CDR1 SGHNT, CDR2 YYREEE (reference sequence). This CDR3 has 12 residues. Trimming removed 5 bases at V and 8 bases at J, with 13 bases between. Here the CDR3 reads CASSLPKEEAFF. The CDR3, as DNA: TGTGCCAGCAGTCTCCCGAAGGAGGAAGCTTTCTTT.

This clone is a singleton in its sample. V gene TRBV5-6 combines with J gene TRBJ1-4; weak D call: TRBD1 (5 bases). Germline CDR1 and CDR2: SGHDT and YYEEEE. The V gene lost 3 bases and the J gene lost 5 bases, with 8 bases spanning the gap. The CDR3 totals 13 residues. The CDR3 nucleotides read TGTGCCAGCAGCTCGCGGGGGAATGAAAAACTGTTTTTT. This sequence encodes CASSSRGNEKLFF.

The chain combines TRBV2 with TRBJ2-3, with D uncertain. The germline gives CDR1 SNHLY, CDR2 FYNNEI. Trimming cost V 3 bases and J 0 bases, with 10 bases left between them. This CDR3 region has 15 residues. The CDR3 coding sequence is TGTGCCAGCAGTGAGGCAGGATCGAGCACAGATACGCAGTATTTT. Amino acid sequence: CASSEAGSSTDTQYF.

The chain employs TRBV6-4 and TRBJ2-1, with 10 bases matching TRBD2. Looked up from germline, CDR1 is MRHNA and CDR2 is SNTAGT. The CDR3 is made up of 16 amino acids. V lost 3 bases to trimming and J lost 6 bases; unmatched junction nucleotides: 8. CDR3 sequence: CASSEEGSGGTNEQFF. In DNA form, the CDR3 reads TGTGCCAGCAGTGAAGAGGGTAGCGGGGGGACCAATGAGCAGTTCTTC.

The rearrangement uses TRBV6-4 and TRBJ2-7; the D is unclear. The CDR3 has 13 amino acids. Trimming cost V 1 base and J 1 base, with 5 bases left between them. Germline V lookup: CDR1 MRHNA, CDR2 SNTAGT. In DNA form, the CDR3 reads TGTGCCAGCAGTGACTGGAGATCCTACGAGCAGTACTTC. Its protein product is CASSDWRSYEQYF.

This chain uses TRBV6-5 with TRBJ1-2; a weak D match, TRBD1 (6 bases). Germline CDR1 is MNHEY and CDR2 is SVGAGI. The CDR3 spans 14 residues. V shed 8 bases and J shed 8 bases, with 21 bases lying between them. CDR3 sequence reads: CASGRTEGPTGYTF. Here the CDR3 DNA reads TGTGCCAGCGGGCGGACAGAGGGGCCAACAGGCTACACCTTC.

The chain recombines TRBV15 with TRBJ1-6; a possible D gene is TRBD1 (5 bases). Germline V CDR1 and CDR2: LNHNV, YYDKDF (reference sequence). This CDR3 has 12 amino acids. V gave up 4 bases and J gave up 11 bases, with 9 bases separating them. CDR3 coding DNA: TGTGCCACCAGCACTCAGGGAACACCCCTCCACTTT. It is translated as CATSTQGTPLHF.

Worth noting for this clone: An end of the junction does not agree with germline; a read error may underlie this. Other DNA sequences in the same sample also yield this CDR3. The chain recombines TRBV19 with TRBJ1-6; D not resolved. The CDR3 loop spans 14 amino acids. Germline V gene lookup returns CDR1 LNHDA and CDR2 SQIVND (reference sequence). In DNA, the CDR3 is TGTGCCAGTAGTCGGCGCCAGGCTAATTCCCCCCTCCACTTT. Protein: CASSRRQANSPLHF.

In this sample, this clone turned up once. The V gene is TRBV29-1, the J gene TRBJ1-1; D might be TRBD1 (6 bases). Germline V gene lookup returns CDR1 SQVTM and CDR2 ANQGSEA. CDR3 length equals 13 residues. The V and J ends lost 7 bases and 3 bases respectively, with 15 bases between them. CDR3 protein: CSADRLGDTEAFF. CDR3 nucleotides: TGCAGCGCTGACAGGCTGGGCGACACTGAAGCTTTCTTT.

As for this clone: The missing conserved phenylalanine or tryptophan at the end of this CDR3 makes a read error likely. The DNA is omitted, as the CDR3 cannot be located on it reliably, and the CDR3 follows TCRdb's listing. The chain recombines TRBV4-1 with TRBJ1-2. A total of 14 residues make up the CDR3, ends included. Germline loops: CDR1 MGHRA, CDR2 YSYEKL. The CDR3: CASSQGREIRDRTL.

This chain links TRBV4-3 with TRBJ1-1; unclear D gene. The CDR3 sequence is 14 residues long. The germline V gene has CDR1 LGHNA and CDR2 YSLEER. Trimming took 1 base from V and 10 from J, leaving 16 bases between them. CDR3 amino acids: CASSQGFRTEGAFF. The CDR3 nucleotides are TGCGCCAGCAGCCAAGGTTTCCGGACTGAGGGAGCTTTCTTT.

The V and J genes are TRBV15 and TRBJ2-4; D is possibly TRBD2 (6 bases). CDR3 length: 15 residues. The germline gives CDR1 LNHNV, CDR2 YYDKDF (reference sequence). V lost 3 bases to trimming and J lost 7 bases, with 16 bases between them. The CDR3 DNA reads TGTGCCACCAGCAGTCCTAGGGTAGCGGTCAACATTCAGTACTTC. Translated, it gives CATSSPRVAVNIQYF. The full variable domain, in which reference TRBV15 and TRBJ2-4 provide the parts outside the CDR3, is DAMVIQNPRYQVTQFGKPVTLSCSQTLNHNVMYWYQQKSSQAPKLLFHYYDKDFNNEADTPDNFQSRRPNTSFCFLDIRSPGLGDTAMYLCATSSPRVAVNIQYFGAGTRLSVL.

This chain's CDR3 is CASRRVAGGSYEQYF. CDR3 bases: TGTGCCAGCCGGAGGGTAGCGGGGGGCTCCTACGAGCAGTACTTC. V gene TRBV27 combines with J gene TRBJ2-7, with 10 bases that match TRBD2. This CDR3 comprises 15 residues. Germline CDR1 is MNHEY and CDR2 is SMNVEV (reference sequence). Trimming took 8 bases from V and 0 from J; bases not matched to a gene: 7.

The chain has TRBV6-1 and TRBJ2-5; 12 nucleotides line up with TRBD1. This CDR3 is built from 20 residues. With V trimmed by 0 bases and J by 3 bases, 14 bases remained unmatched. Per germline, CDR1 MNHNS and CDR2 SASEGT. For the CDR3, the DNA is TGTGCCAGCAGTGAAGCGAGACCCCACCGGGACAGGGGGCAGAAAGAGACCCAGTACTTC. Its protein product is CASSEARPHRDRGQKETQYF.

This chain uses TRBV10-3 with TRBJ1-1; D is undetermined. V lost 10 bases and J lost 1, with 7 bases in between. Germline V CDR1 and CDR2: ENHRY, SYGVKD. This CDR3 spans 11 amino acids. CDR3 DNA: TGTGCCACCACAGAGAACACTGAAGCTTTCTTT. Translated: CATTENTEAFF.

This clone has just a few counts. The rearrangement joins TRBV10-3 to TRBJ2-1, with 9 bases matching TRBD2. The CDR3 sequence is 15 residues long. V shed 2 bases, J shed 4 bases, and the junction held 3 bases outside the gene matches. Per germline, CDR1 ENHRY and CDR2 SYGVKD. CDR3 bases: TGTGCCATCAGTGAGAACGGACTAGCGTACAATGAGCAGTTCTTC. Protein product: CAISENGLAYNEQFF.

V and J are TRBV11-2 and TRBJ2-3; TRBD1 aligns across 8 bases. Losses at the gene ends were 0 bases for V and 14 bases for J; bases not matched to a gene: 16. Germline CDR1 is SGHAT and CDR2 is FQNNGV. This CDR3 has 16 residues. DNA for the CDR3: TGTGCCAGCAGCTTAGAAAGCGGAACCAGGGGGCCAGGGGCGTATTTT. It translates to CASSLESGTRGPGAYF.

The genes are TRBV7-3 and TRBJ2-5, with 13 bases matching TRBD2. CDR3 size: 15 residues. Germline assignment: CDR1 SGHTA and CDR2 FQGTGA. Trimming took 3 bases from V and 4 from J; bases not matched to a gene: 2. CDR3: CASSLTSGGTETQYF. The CDR3 DNA reads TGTGCCAGCAGCTTGACTAGCGGGGGGACAGAGACCCAGTACTTC. Filled out from reference TRBV7-3 and TRBJ2-5, the complete variable domain reads GAGVSQTPSNKVTEKGKYVELRCDPISGHTALYWYRQSLGQGPEFLIYFQGTGAADDSGLPNDRFFAVRPEGSVSTLKIQRTERGDSAVYLCASSLTSGGTETQYFGPGTRLLVL.

The chain's CDR3 is CASSRDRANSGNTIYF. The CDR3 bases are TGTGCCAGCAGTAGGGACAGGGCCAACTCTGGAAACACCATATATTTT. J is TRBJ1-3 and V is TRBV28; 9 bases align to TRBD1. The CDR3 extends over 16 amino acids. The ends lost 5 bases at V and 0 bases at J; junction bases unmatched: 5. Looked up from germline, CDR1 is MDHEN and CDR2 is SYDVKM.

The chain links TRBV6-5 to TRBJ1-4; 7 bases map to TRBD1. The CDR3 is made up of 14 amino acids. The junction had 11 bases not matched to a gene; V was cut back by 6 bases and J by 10 bases. CDR1 and CDR2 from the germline V gene are MNHEY and SVGAGI. CDR3 sequence (DNA): TGTGCCAGCAGCCCCGGGACAGTAACGGCAAAACTGTTTTTT. It encodes CASSPGTVTAKLFF.

The chain joins TRBV13 to TRBJ2-3; 14 positions agree with TRBD2. This CDR3 spans 20 amino acids. V lost 4 bases, J lost 1 base, and 13 bases stayed unmatched. In germline, CDR1 is PRHDT, CDR2 FYEKMQ (reference sequence). CDR3 nucleotide sequence: TGTGCCAGCAGCTGCCAACCCAGGACTAGCGGGGGGATCCGCACAGATACGCAGTATTTT. Its translation: CASSCQPRTSGGIRTDTQYF.

CDR3 residues: CASRHAYRDSGEQYF. CDR3 coding DNA: TGTGCCAGCAGACATGCTTACCGGGACAGCGGCGAGCAGTACTTC. The chain couples TRBV27 to TRBJ2-7, with 7 positions matching TRBD1. Germline trimming cut 6 bases from V and 6 bases from J; bases unmatched to any gene: 14. CDR1 and CDR2 from the germline V gene are MNHEY and SMNVEV (reference sequence). CDR3 length equals 15 residues.

The V gene is TRBV5-4, the J gene TRBJ2-3, with 7 positions matching TRBD2. Trimming at V came to 7 bases and at J to 3 bases, leaving 11 bases not matched to a gene. Germline CDR1 SGHNT, CDR2 YYREEE (reference sequence). This CDR3 spans 15 amino acids. CDR3 sequence reads: CASRRDHGGTDTQYF. The CDR3 DNA reads as TGTGCCAGCCGCAGGGATCACGGGGGGACAGATACGCAGTATTTT.